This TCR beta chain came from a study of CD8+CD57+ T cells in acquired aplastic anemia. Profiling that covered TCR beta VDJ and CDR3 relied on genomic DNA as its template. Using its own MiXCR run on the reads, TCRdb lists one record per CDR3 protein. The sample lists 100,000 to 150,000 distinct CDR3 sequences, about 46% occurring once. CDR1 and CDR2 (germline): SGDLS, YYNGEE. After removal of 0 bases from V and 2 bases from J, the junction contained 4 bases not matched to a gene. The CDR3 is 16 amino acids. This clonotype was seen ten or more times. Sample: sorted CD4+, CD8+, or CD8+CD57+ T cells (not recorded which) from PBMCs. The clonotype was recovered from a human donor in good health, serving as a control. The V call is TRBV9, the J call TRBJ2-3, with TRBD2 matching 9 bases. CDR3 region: CASSVDASGATDTQYF. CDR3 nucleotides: TGTGCCAGCAGCGTAGATGCTAGCGGGGCCACAGATACGCAGTATTTT.